The next 20 T cell receptor beta chains were all read from a single sample in a study of identical twins. MiXCR, applied by TCRdb to the 5' RACE reads, yields one record per CDR3 protein. The data show 510,000 or so distinct CDR3 sequences, with around 15% seen just once and roughly 0.46% held by the top ten. The sample was also linked to a second study, of yellow fever vaccine responses in identical twins.

Sequencing was done on a sample of CD4+ T cells sorted from blood. The receptors were gathered from a woman aged 18 to 35 in good health.

This clonotype was detected only a few times. V gene TRBV12-3 or TRBV12-4 combines with J gene TRBJ1-6; D possibly corresponds to TRBD1 (5 bases). This CDR3 is 14 amino acids long. V lost 1 base and J 5 bases, leaving 6 bases between the germline ends. CDR3: CASSLGRDNSPLHF. CDR3 bases: TGTGCCAGCAGTTTAGGCAGGGATAATTCACCCCTCCACTTT.

This clonotype came up once. The chain joins TRBV5-8 to TRBJ2-1, with D possibly matching TRBD1 (5 bases). Trimming removed 4 bases from V and 4 bases from J, with 21 bases in between. Germline assignment: CDR1 SGHTS and CDR2 YDEGEE. This CDR3 has 17 residues. CDR3 nucleotides: TGTGCCAGCAGCCCCTATTTGTCAGGGAAGGCATACAATGAGCAGTTCTTC. Translated, it gives CASSPYLSGKAYNEQFF.

The rearrangement joins TRBV6-5 to TRBJ2-7; no clear D gene. CDR1 MNHEY and CDR2 SVGAGI come from the germline V gene. Deletions cut 2 bases from V and 1 base from J, with 12 bases between. The CDR3 consists of 15 residues. The CDR3 coding sequence is TGTGCCAGCAGTTACAGGCCAGACTCTTCCTACGAGCAGTACGTC. As protein: CASSYRPDSSYEQYV.

This clonotype has just a few counts. This chain uses TRBV28 with TRBJ2-3; 12 nucleotides match TRBD2. Trimming cost V 9 bases and J 2 bases; bases outside gene matches: 3. The CDR3 is 14 amino acids. Germline CDR1 reads MDHEN; CDR2 reads SYDVKM. In DNA form, the CDR3 reads TGTGCCAGTGGACTAGCGGGACCCACAGATACGCAGTATTTT. It specifies CASGLAGPTDTQYF.

This clonotype has only one observation. The chain links TRBV10-3 to TRBJ1-1; TRBD1 might be the D (5 bases). The CDR3 consists of 15 residues. The V gene's germline CDR1 is ENHRY and CDR2 SYGVKD. V lost 4 bases, J lost 3 bases, and 15 bases lay in between. The CDR3 region has the DNA TGTGCCATCAGTGGGGGGACCTCAGGCCACACTGAAGCTTTCTTT. It codes for CAISGGTSGHTEAFF.

The rearrangement uses TRBV10-3 and TRBJ2-6, with D perhaps matching TRBD1 (5 bases). Trimming removed 4 bases from V and 0 bases from J, with 16 bases in between. The CDR3 totals 18 residues. Per the germline V gene, CDR1 is ENHRY and CDR2 is SYGVKD. In DNA form, the CDR3 reads TGTGCCATCAGTGCGTATCTCCAGGGTAGCTCTGGGGCCAACGTCCTGACTTTC. Translated: CAISAYLQGSSGANVLTF.

The genes are TRBV7-2 and TRBJ1-1, with TRBD1 identical over 7 bases. Germline lookup yields CDR1 SGHTA and CDR2 FQGNSA. V lost 4 bases, J lost 2 bases, and 4 bases stayed unmatched. The CDR3 length is 14 residues. The CDR3 DNA reads as TGTGCCAGCAGCTGGGGACAGCTAAACACTGAAGCTTTCTTT. Its translation is CASSWGQLNTEAFF.

CDR3 amino acids: CASSYPTGGTETQYF. The CDR3 nucleotides read TGTGCCAGCAGTTACCCGACAGGGGGTACGGAGACCCAGTACTTC. The chain couples TRBV6-2 or TRBV6-3 to TRBJ2-5; 9 nucleotides line up with TRBD1. The CDR3 has 15 residues. V was clipped by 2 bases and J by 5 bases; unmatched bases: 6. Germline CDR1 is MNHEY and CDR2 is SVGEGT.

The chain employs TRBV5-6 and TRBJ2-1; 9 bases line up with TRBD1. The CDR3 sequence is 16 residues long. The V and J ends lost 2 bases and 8 bases, in that order; junction bases with no gene match: 11. CDR1 SGHDT and CDR2 YYEEEE come from the germline V gene. The CDR3 reads CASSFRGTGWMDEQFF. The CDR3 DNA reads TGTGCCAGCAGCTTCCGGGGGACAGGGTGGATGGATGAGCAGTTCTTC.

This clonotype came up many times. The chain uses TRBV29-1 and TRBJ2-1, with D possibly being TRBD2 (5 bases). Trimming stripped 7 bases from V and 9 bases from J, with 19 bases between. From germline, CDR1 is SQVTM and CDR2 ANQGSEA. This CDR3 is built from 13 residues. This CDR3 is CSGALARGGEQFF. CDR3 nucleotides: TGCAGCGGAGCCTTAGCCCGAGGAGGTGAGCAGTTCTTC.

This clonotype was found a few times. CDR3 DNA sequence: TGCGCCAGCAGCAGGACAGGGAGGGAGCAGTACTTC. It is translated as CASSRTGREQYF. The chain uses TRBV5-1 and TRBJ2-7, with TRBD1 identical over 8 bases. Germline CDR1 is SGHRS and CDR2 is YFSETQ. The length of the CDR3 is 12 residues. Trimming took 4 bases from V and 7 from J; bases not matched to a gene: 4.

The genes are TRBV10-3 and TRBJ1-1, with 7 bases that match TRBD1. Germline CDR1 is ENHRY and CDR2 is SYGVKD. CDR3 size: 13 residues. V was pared by 6 bases and J by 3 bases, with 4 bases of the junction left unmatched. CDR3 DNA: TGTGCCATCAGGGGGGACAGAGACACTGAAGCTTTCTTT. Amino acid sequence: CAIRGDRDTEAFF.

This clonotype was seen more than once but under ten times. The chain has TRBV6-1 and TRBJ2-5; TRBD1 matches at 9 bases. V lost 8 bases, J lost 0 bases, and 7 bases stayed unmatched. CDR1 is MNHNS, CDR2 SASEGT, per germline. The CDR3 contains 15 residues. The CDR3 reads CASGTGQGHQETQYF. In DNA form, the CDR3 reads TGTGCCAGCGGAACGGGACAGGGACACCAAGAGACCCAGTACTTC.

This clonotype was counted a few times. The chain combines TRBV5-1 with TRBJ1-2, with D possibly being TRBD1 (5 bases). V lost 4 bases, J lost 5 bases, and 18 bases lay in between. This CDR3 contains 15 residues. Germline V gene sequence: CDR1 SGHRS, CDR2 YFSETQ. The CDR3 coding sequence is TGCGCCAGCAGCCAGTGGGGGGATGATGAGTATGGCTACACCTTC. It yields the protein CASSQWGDDEYGYTF.

CDR3 sequence (DNA): TGCGCCAGCAGCTTGCAGCGGGAGCGAGAGACCCAGTACTTC. Translation: CASSLQRERETQYF. The rearrangement uses TRBV5-1 and TRBJ2-5; the match to TRBD2 covers 8 bases. The germline CDR1 and CDR2 sequences are SGHRS and YFSETQ. The CDR3 spans 14 residues. The ends lost 1 base at V and 4 bases at J; junction bases unmatched: 3.

This chain joins TRBV20-1 and TRBJ2-5; D is tentatively TRBD1 or TRBD2 (5 bases each). V shed 1 base and J shed 2 bases, with 26 bases lying between them. The CDR3 is 19 amino acids. Germline V gene sequence: CDR1 DFQATT, CDR2 SNEGSKA (reference sequence). This chain's CDR3 is CSARGGRGNWRAVQETQYF. In DNA, the CDR3 is TGCAGTGCTAGAGGGGGCCGGGGAAACTGGCGGGCTGTACAAGAGACCCAGTACTTC.

The rearrangement links TRBV6-5 to TRBJ2-3, with 10 bases identical to TRBD2. The CDR3 runs 15 residues. J gave up 4 bases and V 2 bases, and 3 bases lay outside the gene matches. CDR1 MNHEY and CDR2 SVGAGI come from the germline V gene. CDR3 nucleotide sequence: TGTGCCAGCAGTTACCAGCGGGAGGGTTCAGATACGCAGTATTTT. Translation gives CASSYQREGSDTQYF.

This clonotype was counted at least ten times. The chain carries TRBV4-1 and TRBJ1-2, with D possibly TRBD1 on 5 matching bases. Trimming took off 1 base at V and 2 bases at J, with 14 bases between the two ends. Germline CDR1 and CDR2: MGHRA and YSYEKL. This CDR3 is built from 16 residues. The CDR3 DNA is TGCGCCAGCAGCCAAGCCGGTACAGGCTGGAACTATGGCTACACCTTC. As protein: CASSQAGTGWNYGYTF.

This chain joins TRBV29-1 and TRBJ1-1; TRBD1 matches at 8 bases. Germline V gives CDR1 SQVTM, CDR2 ANQGSEA. The CDR3 spans 14 residues. V dropped 5 bases and J dropped 0; count of bases not matched to a gene: 5. The CDR3, as DNA: TGCAGCGTTTTGAGGACAGGGTTGAACACTGAAGCTTTCTTT. It codes for CSVLRTGLNTEAFF.

This clonotype was picked up a small number of times. The chain uses TRBV7-9 and TRBJ2-1; D not resolved. The CDR3 length is 16 residues. Germline loops: CDR1 SEHNR, CDR2 FQNEAQ (reference sequence). V lost 0 bases and J 3 bases, leaving 12 bases between the germline ends. The CDR3 region is CASSLATTAGYNEQFF. In nucleotides, the CDR3 is TGTGCCAGCAGCTTAGCAACCACGGCAGGCTACAATGAGCAGTTCTTC.